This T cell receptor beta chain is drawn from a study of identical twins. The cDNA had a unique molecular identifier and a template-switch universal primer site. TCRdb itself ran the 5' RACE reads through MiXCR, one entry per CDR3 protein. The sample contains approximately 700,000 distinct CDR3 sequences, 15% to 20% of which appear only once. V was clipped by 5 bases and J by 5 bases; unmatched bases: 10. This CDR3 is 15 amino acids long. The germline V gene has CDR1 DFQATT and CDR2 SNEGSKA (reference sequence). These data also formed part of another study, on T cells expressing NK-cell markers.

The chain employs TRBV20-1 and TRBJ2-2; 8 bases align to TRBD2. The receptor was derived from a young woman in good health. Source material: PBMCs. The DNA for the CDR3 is TGCAGTGCTCGTGGACTAGCCAAAAGGACCGGGGAGCTGTTTTTT. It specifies CSARGLAKRTGELFF.